One TCR beta chain is described in this entry. Its matching antigen is unknown. Profiling relied on immunoSEQ multiplex PCR, and the TCRdb table lists in-frame clones only, not all of them. The table includes roughly 27,000 clones, 70% to 90% detected once. These data are taken from a study of PD-1 blockade in classical Hodgkin lymphoma. Whole-study findings and limits: Relapsed/refractory patients reportedly had the lowest baseline TCR diversity, below newly diagnosed patients, who were below healthy donors. What drove the repertoire differences, possibly disease activity or prior therapy, has not been defined.

Time point defined: newly diagnosed, previously untreated cHL patient sample. Purified CD4+ T cells were obtained from thawed PBMCs through magnetic negative selection. Untreated, newly diagnosed classical Hodgkin lymphoma PBMCs were comparators. The sequencing sample was made of CD4+ T cells from blood. This sequence was found in a human donor with classical Hodgkin lymphoma.

For the CDR3, the DNA is TGTGCCAGCAATACCCAGCGCTATGGCTACACCTTC. Residues: CASNTQRYGYTF. The chain combines TRBV28 with TRBJ1-2; D is unresolved. This CDR3 region has 12 residues. The V gene lost 7 bases and the J gene lost 4 bases, with 10 bases spanning the gap. CDR1 and CDR2 from the germline V gene are MDHEN and SYDVKM.